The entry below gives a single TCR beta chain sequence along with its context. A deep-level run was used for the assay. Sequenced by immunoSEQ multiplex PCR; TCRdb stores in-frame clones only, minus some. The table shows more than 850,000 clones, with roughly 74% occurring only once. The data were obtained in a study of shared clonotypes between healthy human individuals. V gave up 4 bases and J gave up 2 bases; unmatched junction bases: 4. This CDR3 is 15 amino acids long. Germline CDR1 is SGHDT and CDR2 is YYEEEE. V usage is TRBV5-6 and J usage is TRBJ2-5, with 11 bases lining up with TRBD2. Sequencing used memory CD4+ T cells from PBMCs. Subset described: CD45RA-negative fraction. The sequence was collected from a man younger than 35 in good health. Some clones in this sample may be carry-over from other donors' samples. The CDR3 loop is CASSLGLAGQETQYF. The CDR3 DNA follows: TGTGCCAGCAGCCTAGGACTAGCGGGTCAAGAGACCCAGTACTTC.